One and the same sample provided the 7 T cell receptor beta chains below, sequenced in a study of shared clonotypes between healthy human individuals. TCRdb keeps only in-frame clones here, not all; method: immunoSEQ multiplex PCR. The table includes 450,000 to 650,000 clones, around 81% detected once. Sequenced material: PBMCs. The receptor source for this set is a woman aged 40 to 50 in good health. Some clones in this sample may be carry-over from other donors' samples.

CDR3 DNA sequence: TGTGCCAGCAGCCCCCTCGAGGGGAACTACGAGCAGTACTTC. Residues: CASSPLEGNYEQYF. This rearrangement joins TRBV5-4 to TRBJ2-7; D is possibly TRBD1 or TRBD2 (5 bases each). CDR1 SGHNT and CDR2 YYREEE come from the germline V gene (reference sequence). V was trimmed by 4 bases and J by 3 bases, leaving 14 bases between them. The CDR3 has 14 residues.

V is TRBV4-1 and J is TRBJ2-7; D may be TRBD1 or TRBD2 (5 bases each). Germline CDR1 and CDR2: MGHRA and YSYEKL. CDR3 length: 13 amino acids. V lost 1 base, J lost 6 bases, and 10 bases lay in between. CDR3 region: CASSQGIGAEQYF. The CDR3 coding sequence is TGCGCCAGCAGCCAAGGGATCGGGGCCGAGCAGTACTTC.

The V call is TRBV6-5, the J call TRBJ2-3; the D gene is possibly TRBD2 (6 bases). The V end lost 5 bases, the J end lost 1 base, and 13 bases lay between the germline ends. CDR1 and CDR2 from the germline V gene are MNHEY and SVGAGI. This CDR3 region has 15 residues. The CDR3 sequence is CASSPSGPRTDTQYF. The CDR3 nucleotides read TGTGCCAGCAGTCCAAGCGGGCCCCGCACAGATACGCAGTATTTT.

The J gene is TRBJ2-7, the V gene TRBV5-4, with D unclear. The CDR3 extends over 12 amino acids. The germline CDR1 and CDR2 sequences are SGHNT and YYREEE (reference sequence). V was shortened by 4 bases and J by 2 bases, with 7 bases between the two germline ends. CDR3 bases: TGTGCCAGCAGCACCTATCCCTACGAGCAGTACTTC. Amino acids: CASSTYPYEQYF. Using reference TRBV5-4 and TRBJ2-7 for the parts outside the CDR3, the full variable domain is ETGVTQSPTHLIKTRGQQVTLRCSSQSGHNTVSWYQQALGQGPQFIFQYYREEENGRGNFPPRFSGLQFPNYSSELNVNALELDDSALYLCASSTYPYEQYFGPGTRLTVT.

This clone was seen ten or more times. J is TRBJ2-3 and V is TRBV29-1; 8 bases are a match to TRBD2. The CDR3 loop spans 12 amino acids. V lost 8 bases to trimming and J lost 8 bases; unmatched junction nucleotides: 9. Germline loops: CDR1 SQVTM, CDR2 ANQGSEA. CDR3 residues: CSTRGGESTQYF. In DNA, the CDR3 is TGCAGCACCCGGGGGGGGGAAAGTACGCAGTATTTT.

The chain carries TRBV27 and TRBJ2-7, with TRBD2 matching over 10 bases. The CDR3 is made up of 17 amino acids. V shed 6 bases and J 4 bases; nucleotides not matched to a gene: 15. CDR1 is MNHEY and CDR2 is SMNVEV in the germline V gene (reference sequence). This CDR3 reads CASRRGVLAGAGYEQYF. CDR3 nucleotides: TGTGCCAGCAGACGGGGAGTGCTAGCGGGAGCCGGATACGAGCAGTACTTC.

Regarding this clone: This same CDR3 is encoded by further DNA sequences in the sample. This chain links TRBV15 with TRBJ1-1; D call uncertain. The germline V gene has CDR1 LNHNV and CDR2 YYDKDF (reference sequence). Trimming stripped 0 bases from V and 10 bases from J, with 9 bases between. CDR3 length equals 12 residues. CDR3 sequence (DNA): TGTGCCACCAGCAGAGATTTAGGTGGAGCTTTCTTT. It translates to CATSRDLGGAFF.